The TCR beta chain under discussion was sequenced for a study of T cell changes during pregnancy in multiple sclerosis. Measured with immunoSEQ multiplex PCR; TCRdb has only the in-frame clones, and not every one. The sample lists more than 55,000 clones, more than 85% occurring once. From germline, CDR1 is SNHLY and CDR2 FYNNEI. This CDR3 is built from 15 residues. J was trimmed by 5 bases and V by 4 bases; bases with no gene match: 9. The source was peripheral blood, collected in the first trimester of pregnancy. This clonotype was sampled from a female donor in good health, enrolled as a control in a pregnancy study. This chain connects TRBV2 to TRBJ1-1, with 8 bases fitting TRBD1. DNA of the CDR3: TGTGCCAGCAGTGGCCGACAGACAGGGGAAACTGAAGCTTTCTTT. Encoded protein: CASSGRQTGETEAFF.